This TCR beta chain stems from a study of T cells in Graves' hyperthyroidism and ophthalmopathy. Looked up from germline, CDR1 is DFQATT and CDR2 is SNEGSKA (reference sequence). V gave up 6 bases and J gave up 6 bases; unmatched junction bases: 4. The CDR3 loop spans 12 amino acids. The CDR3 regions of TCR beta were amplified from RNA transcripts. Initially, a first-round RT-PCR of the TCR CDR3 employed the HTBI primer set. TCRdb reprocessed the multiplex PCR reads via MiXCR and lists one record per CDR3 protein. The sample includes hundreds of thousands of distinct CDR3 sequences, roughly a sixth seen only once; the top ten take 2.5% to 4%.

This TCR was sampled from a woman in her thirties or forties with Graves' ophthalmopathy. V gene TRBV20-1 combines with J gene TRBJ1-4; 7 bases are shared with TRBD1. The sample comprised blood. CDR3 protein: CSAPGTDEKLFF. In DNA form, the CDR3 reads TGCAGTGCCCCAGGGACAGATGAAAAACTGTTTTTT.